This T cell receptor (beta chain) was sequenced during a study of shared clonotypes between healthy human individuals. Study results and caveats: A handful of donors showed sharing of roughly 5% of naive CD4 clonotypes.

Concerning this clone: Antigen specificity is unknown.

Assay: immunoSEQ multiplex PCR; the TCRdb copy retains only in-frame clones and omits some. The sample shows more than 2 million clones, 90% to 95% of them seen only once. The sequenced material came from naive CD4+ T cells sorted from blood. Subset meaning: CD45RA+ positively selected. This TCR was recovered from a man aged 18 to 29 in good health.

Written as DNA, the CDR3 is TGTGCCAGCAGTCCGTCTCGGGGAAAAGAGACCCAGTACTTC. Encoded protein: CASSPSRGKETQYF. The chain carries TRBV7-9 and TRBJ2-5; the D gene is possibly TRBD2 (5 bases). Trimming shortened V by 6 bases and J by 3 bases, and 14 bases separated the two germline ends. The germline V gene encodes CDR1 SEHNR and CDR2 FQNEAQ (reference sequence). This CDR3 has 14 residues. Together with reference TRBV7-9 and TRBJ2-5, the CDR3 gives the full variable domain: DTGVSQNPRHKITKRGQNVTFRCDPISEHNRLYWYRQTLGQGPEFLTYFQNEAQLEKSRLLSDRFSAERPKGSFSTLEIQRTEQGDSAMYLCASSPSRGKETQYFGPGTRLLVL.